This T cell receptor beta chain was observed in a study of cytomegalovirus exposure and HLA in healthy donors. On this clone itself: A junction boundary mismatches the germline segment, possibly from a read error.

Amplification used 60 Vbeta primers and 13 Jbeta primers. Method: immunoSEQ multiplex PCR; TCRdb's copy keeps in-frame clones and lacks some. Of approximately 160,000 clones in the sample, approximately 77% were seen once. The CDR3 spans 15 residues. Germline-derived CDR1 and CDR2 are SGHVS and FNYEAQ. The chain is built from TRBV7-6 and TRBJ2-1; 12 bases are a match to TRBD2. The sample consisted of PBMCs. The origin of this receptor is a man younger than 35 in good health and CMV-seronegative. The CDR3 spells CASSLAGGRANEQFF. CDR3 bases: TGTGCCAGCAGCCTAGCGGGAGGGAGGGCCAATGAGCAGTTCTTC.